Each of the 29 T cell receptor beta chains below was sequenced from the same sample in a study of blood T cell repertoires in COVID-19. Measured with immunoSEQ multiplex PCR; TCRdb has only the in-frame clones, and not every one. The sample has some 200,000 clones; about three quarters are singletons. Sequenced input: peripheral blood. The source of these receptors is a woman aged 50 to 60 with active or convalescent COVID-19.

The chain links TRBV4-1 to TRBJ2-7; weak D call: TRBD1 (5 bases). Germline V lookup: CDR1 MGHRA, CDR2 YSYEKL. V lost 0 bases, J lost 6 bases, and 15 bases lay in between. The CDR3 runs to 15 residues. The CDR3 sequence: CASSQDRQGYGEQYF. In nucleotides, the CDR3 is TGCGCCAGCAGCCAAGATAGGCAGGGATATGGCGAGCAGTACTTC.

This chain joins TRBV6-5 and TRBJ1-4; 9 nucleotides match TRBD1. CDR3 length equals 15 residues. CDR1 and CDR2 from the germline V gene are MNHEY and SVGAGI. With 6 bases clipped from V and 8 bases from J, the junction kept 10 bases outside the gene matches. CDR3 coding DNA: TGTGCCAGCAGACCTCTACAGGGGGCTGTAGAAAAACTGTTTTTT. Translation gives CASRPLQGAVEKLFF.

CDR3 coding DNA: TGTGCCAGCAGCCTCGCAGTGAACACTGAAGCTTTCTTT. Its translation is CASSLAVNTEAFF. The V and J genes are TRBV9 and TRBJ1-1; the D is unclear. This CDR3 has 13 amino acids. CDR1 is SGDLS and CDR2 is YYNGEE in the germline V gene. V was clipped by 4 bases and J by 0 bases, with 7 bases between them.

V gene TRBV20-1 combines with J gene TRBJ2-1, with 9 bases fitting TRBD2. The CDR3 runs to 14 residues. V shed 3 bases and J 4 bases; nucleotides not matched to a gene: 4. Germline CDR1 is DFQATT and CDR2 is SNEGSKA (reference sequence). The CDR3 here is CSASAGGIYNEQFF. The DNA for the CDR3 is TGCAGTGCTAGTGCGGGGGGGATTTACAATGAGCAGTTCTTC.

V usage is TRBV4-2 and J usage is TRBJ2-7, with 7 bases fitting TRBD1. With 4 bases clipped from V and 3 bases from J, the junction kept 6 bases outside the gene matches. CDR3 length equals 14 residues. Germline V gene lookup returns CDR1 LGHNA and CDR2 YNFKEQ. CDR3 residues: CASSRNRDSYEQYF. The CDR3 DNA is TGTGCCAGCAGCCGAAACCGGGACAGCTACGAGCAGTACTTC.

The chain carries TRBV12-3 or TRBV12-4 and TRBJ1-2, with D maybe TRBD1 (5 bases). The CDR3 has 13 residues. V was pared by 5 bases and J by 5 bases, with 12 bases between. In DNA form, the CDR3 reads TGTGCCAGCAGTCGCGACAGCGTTTATGGCTACACCTTC. Its protein product is CASSRDSVYGYTF.

In its sample, this clone was seen a few times. The J gene is TRBJ2-7, the V gene TRBV19, with TRBD2 matching over 11 bases. Germline lookup yields CDR1 LNHDA and CDR2 SQIVND (reference sequence). The CDR3 consists of 15 residues. Losses at the gene ends were 5 bases for V and 4 bases for J; bases not matched to a gene: 7. DNA for the CDR3: TGTGCCAGTAGTCTCCGACTAGCGGGGTGGTACGAGCAGTACTTC. Encoded protein: CASSLRLAGWYEQYF. Variable domain in full (rest from reference TRBV19 and TRBJ2-7): DGGITQSPKYLFRKEGQNVTLSCEQNLNHDAMYWYRQDPGQGLRLIYYSQIVNDFQKGDIAEGYSVSREKKESFPLTVTSAQKNPTAFYLCASSLRLAGWYEQYFGPGTRLTVT.

V and J are TRBV6-5 and TRBJ1-5, with 9 bases that match TRBD1. Losses at the gene ends were 8 bases for V and 4 bases for J; bases not matched to a gene: 6. The CDR3 runs 14 residues. Per the germline V gene, CDR1 is MNHEY and CDR2 is SVGAGI. The CDR3 DNA is TGTGCCAGCTCGGACAGGGGAAGGAATCAGCCCCAGCATTTT. Translated: CASSDRGRNQPQHF.

In DNA form, the CDR3 reads TGTGCCAGCAGCGGCGCCCTCAGGTCGGATAATGAGCAGTTCTTC. This gives the protein CASSGALRSDNEQFF. The gene calls are TRBV9 and TRBJ2-1, with unresolved D. Trimming took off 3 bases at V and 7 bases at J, with 17 bases between the two ends. Per the germline V gene, CDR1 is SGDLS and CDR2 is YYNGEE. The CDR3 runs to 15 residues.

This clone was counted a few times. The chain links TRBV18 to TRBJ1-1; no clear D gene. The CDR3 length is 13 residues. Trimming left V 3 bases short and J 0 bases short, with 5 bases between. Looked up from germline, CDR1 is KGHSH and CDR2 is LQKENI. The CDR3 sequence: CASSPAVNTEAFF. The DNA for the CDR3 is TGTGCCAGCTCACCCGCGGTGAACACTGAAGCTTTCTTT.

This clone was counted a few times. The J gene is TRBJ1-5, the V gene TRBV18; TRBD1 agrees at 8 bases. Germline CDR1 is KGHSH and CDR2 is LQKENI. The CDR3 contains 15 residues. The junction had 1 base not matched to a gene; V was cut back by 3 bases and J by 0 bases. The CDR3 DNA is TGTGCCAGCTCACCCGACAGGGGTAGCAATCAGCCCCAGCATTTT. Its translation is CASSPDRGSNQPQHF.

This chain uses TRBV4-3 with TRBJ2-3, with D possibly TRBD2 on 5 matching bases. Germline V gene sequence: CDR1 LGHNA, CDR2 YSLEER. Trimming left V 1 base short and J 8 bases short, with 7 bases between. CDR3 size: 12 residues. The CDR3 DNA sequence: TGCGCCAGCAGCCAAGTCGGAGGTACGCAGTATTTT. Translation: CASSQVGGTQYF.

The chain has TRBV20-1 and TRBJ1-2; possible D gene TRBD1, 6 bases. CDR3 length: 16 residues. The germline V and J ends were trimmed by 3 bases and 3 bases, with 20 bases remaining between them. The V gene's germline CDR1 is DFQATT and CDR2 SNEGSKA (reference sequence). The DNA of the CDR3 is TGCAGTGCTAGTGTTGGTTTTGGGGGGGCGCACTATGGCTACACCTTC. It codes for CSASVGFGGAHYGYTF.

The sample holds one count of this clone. The chain joins TRBV28 to TRBJ2-1; D may be TRBD1 (6 bases). Per germline, CDR1 MDHEN and CDR2 SYDVKM. With 5 bases removed from V and 7 bases from J, the gap between germline ends came to 18 bases. This CDR3 has 15 residues. The CDR3 reads CASSLPHRAANEQFF. CDR3 sequence (DNA): TGTGCCAGCAGTCTCCCCCACAGGGCGGCAAATGAGCAGTTCTTC.

The chain joins TRBV19 to TRBJ1-5; D uncertain. Germline CDR1 LNHDA, CDR2 SQIVND (reference sequence). Trimming shortened V by 1 base and J by 6 bases, and 7 bases separated the two germline ends. This CDR3 spans 13 amino acids. CDR3 in DNA: TGTGCCAGTAGTATAGGGGCGGGTCAGCCCCAGCATTTT. This gives the protein CASSIGAGQPQHF.

The CDR3, as DNA: TGCGCCAGCAGCTTGGGTCAGGTCTCTGGAAACACCATATATTTT. Residues: CASSLGQVSGNTIYF. V and J are TRBV5-1 and TRBJ1-3; D uncertain. V lost 0 bases to trimming and J lost 0 bases, with 7 bases between them. The CDR3 sequence is 15 residues long. The germline V gene has CDR1 SGHRS and CDR2 YFSETQ.

The chain has TRBV11-2 and TRBJ1-1; D is undetermined. This CDR3 is 14 amino acids long. V was pared by 5 bases and J by 0 bases, with 10 bases between. In germline, CDR1 is SGHAT, CDR2 FQNNGV. This CDR3 is CASSATFMNTEAFF. DNA for the CDR3: TGTGCCAGCAGCGCCACTTTCATGAACACTGAAGCTTTCTTT.

There are a few counts of this clone. This chain links TRBV4-3 with TRBJ1-3, with D unclear. The CDR3 extends over 11 amino acids. Looked up from germline, CDR1 is LGHNA and CDR2 is YSLEER. V gave up 1 base and J gave up 8 bases, with 3 bases separating them. CDR3 coding DNA: TGCGCCAGCAGCCAAGGAGACACCATATATTTT. Protein product: CASSQGDTIYF.

The chain couples TRBV27 to TRBJ1-1, with TRBD1 as a possible D gene (5 bases). The CDR3 is 13 residues long. The V and J ends lost 0 bases and 7 bases respectively, with 9 bases between them. Germline lookup yields CDR1 MNHEY and CDR2 SMNVEV (reference sequence). DNA for the CDR3: TGTGCCAGCAGTTTATCGTCCGACAGTGAAGCTTTCTTT. Its protein is CASSLSSDSEAFF.

The J gene is TRBJ1-6, the V gene TRBV20-1; possible D gene TRBD1, 5 bases. Germline V gene data show CDR1 as DFQATT and CDR2 as SNEGSKA (reference sequence). The CDR3 runs to 17 residues. With 3 bases removed from V and 3 bases from J, the gap between germline ends came to 18 bases. The chain's CDR3 is CSASGAGLSFYNSPLHF. CDR3 bases: TGCAGTGCTAGTGGGGCCGGATTATCTTTCTATAATTCACCCCTCCACTTT.

Turning to this clone: Other nucleotide sequences from this sample produce the same CDR3. This sequence joins TRBV9 and TRBJ1-3; D remains unclear. Trimming stripped 0 bases from V and 0 bases from J, with 7 bases between. CDR3 length: 15 residues. Germline V gives CDR1 SGDLS, CDR2 YYNGEE. DNA for the CDR3: TGTGCCAGCAGCGTAGACCCCAGCTCTGGAAACACCATATATTTT. This codes for CASSVDPSSGNTIYF.

J is TRBJ1-2 and V is TRBV5-8; 8 bases match TRBD1. With V trimmed by 5 bases and J by 4 bases, 7 bases remained unmatched. CDR1 SGHTS and CDR2 YDEGEE come from the germline V gene. There are 14 residues in the CDR3. The CDR3 DNA is TGTGCCAGCAGGGCCAGGGGGCAAGGCTATGGCTACACCTTC. It is translated as CASRARGQGYGYTF.

The chain couples TRBV2 to TRBJ1-2; D possibly corresponds to TRBD1 (5 bases). From germline, CDR1 is SNHLY and CDR2 FYNNEI. The CDR3 is made up of 13 amino acids. Trimming shortened V by 7 bases and J by 8 bases, and 17 bases separated the two germline ends. The CDR3 protein is CASMHLRDTGYTF. CDR3 nucleotide sequence: TGTGCCAGCATGCACCTCAGGGATACGGGCTACACCTTC.

In its sample, this clone was seen a few times. CDR3 residues: CASSLTGTGSTDTQYF. The CDR3 DNA sequence: TGTGCCAGCAGTTTGACCGGGACAGGGAGCACAGATACGCAGTATTTT. The rearrangement links TRBV28 to TRBJ2-3; 9 bases match TRBD1. Germline V lookup: CDR1 MDHEN, CDR2 SYDVKM. The junction had 4 bases not matched to a gene; V was cut back by 3 bases and J by 0 bases. This CDR3 has 16 residues.

CDR3 sequence (DNA): TGTGCCAGCAGTTTCTCGGCCGGGCAGCCCCAGCATTTT. Translated: CASSFSAGQPQHF. This chain links TRBV12-3 or TRBV12-4 with TRBJ1-5; D not certain. Between the trimmed V and J ends, which lost 3 bases and 7 bases, there was a span of 10 bases. CDR3 size: 13 residues.

The chain carries TRBV28 and TRBJ1-5; TRBD1 matches 9 bases. Germline V gives CDR1 MDHEN, CDR2 SYDVKM. V shed 2 bases, J shed 5 bases, and the junction held 7 bases outside the gene matches. The CDR3 is made up of 16 amino acids. CDR3 bases: TGTGCCAGCAGTTTAGCCTCCGGGACAGGGTATCAGCCCCAGCATTTT. Its protein product is CASSLASGTGYQPQHF.

At least ten counts were recorded for this clone. The chain joins TRBV7-3 to TRBJ2-1, with 10 bases lining up with TRBD2. The CDR3 covers 16 residues. The germline V gene has CDR1 SGHTA and CDR2 FQGTGA. With V trimmed by 2 bases and J by 8 bases, 9 bases remained unmatched. CDR3: CASSLVPSGSRDEQFF. CDR3 nucleotides: TGTGCCAGCAGCTTAGTACCTAGCGGGAGTCGGGATGAGCAGTTCTTC.

The CDR3 loop is CASSLFGGRNNEQFF. In DNA, the CDR3 is TGTGCCAGCAGTTTATTCGGGGGACGTAACAATGAGCAGTTCTTC. The rearrangement joins TRBV28 to TRBJ2-1; D possibly corresponds to TRBD2 (6 bases). The V end lost 1 base, the J end lost 5 bases, and 12 bases lay between the germline ends. Germline V gene lookup returns CDR1 MDHEN and CDR2 SYDVKM. The CDR3 is 15 amino acids.

The V and J genes are TRBV2 and TRBJ2-5; perhaps TRBD1 as D (6 bases). This CDR3 comprises 16 residues. Trimming left V 2 bases short and J 5 bases short, with 18 bases between. CDR1 SNHLY and CDR2 FYNNEI come from the germline V gene. The CDR3 nucleotides read TGTGCCAGCAGTGAACGTCTATGGGGGCGACGGGAGACCCAGTACTTC. It yields the protein CASSERLWGRRETQYF.